This T cell receptor beta chain was identified in a study of T cell responses to AZD1222 COVID-19 vaccine. The study, taken as a whole, reports: Baseline serostatus was positive in only six AZD1222 recipients. Samples come after the peak T cell response, not at day 14.

V was trimmed by 1 base and J by 3 bases, leaving 10 bases between them. Germline values: CDR1 SGHRS, CDR2 YFSETQ. The CDR3 is 14 residues long. Libraries were prepared by immunoSEQ multiplex PCR; TCRdb keeps only in-frame clonotypes and omits some of them. This sample carries 95,000 to 150,000 clones, 92% of them seen once, and the ten largest clones take about 1.1%. A note on this clone: Its matching antigen is unknown.

This TCR came from an adult in good health. This rearrangement joins TRBV5-1 to TRBJ1-1; D gene uncertain. The sequencing here drew on peripheral blood, taken on day 0 of AZD1222 vaccination. The CDR3 bases are TGCGCCAGCAGCTTGAATATAAGGGACACTGAAGCTTTCTTT. Its translation is CASSLNIRDTEAFF.